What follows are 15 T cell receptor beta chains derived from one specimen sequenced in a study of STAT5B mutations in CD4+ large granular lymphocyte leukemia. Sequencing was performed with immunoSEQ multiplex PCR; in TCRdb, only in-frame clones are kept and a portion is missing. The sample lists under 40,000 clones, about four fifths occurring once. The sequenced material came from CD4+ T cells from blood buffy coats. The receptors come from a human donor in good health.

Written as DNA, the CDR3 is TGTGCCATCAGCCCGACTAGCGGGAGTGGCACAGATACGCAGTATTTT. Amino acids: CAISPTSGSGTDTQYF. V usage is TRBV10-3 and J usage is TRBJ2-3, with TRBD2 identical over 12 bases. Germline CDR1 is ENHRY and CDR2 is SYGVKD. CDR3 length equals 16 residues. The V segment lost 6 bases and the J segment 1 base; nucleotides outside the gene matches: 5.

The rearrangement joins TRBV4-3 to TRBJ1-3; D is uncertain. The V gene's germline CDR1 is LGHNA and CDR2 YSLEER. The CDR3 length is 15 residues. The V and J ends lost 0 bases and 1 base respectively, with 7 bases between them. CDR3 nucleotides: TGCGCCAGCAGCCAAGATCGGGTATCTGGAAACACCATATATTTT. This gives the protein CASSQDRVSGNTIYF.

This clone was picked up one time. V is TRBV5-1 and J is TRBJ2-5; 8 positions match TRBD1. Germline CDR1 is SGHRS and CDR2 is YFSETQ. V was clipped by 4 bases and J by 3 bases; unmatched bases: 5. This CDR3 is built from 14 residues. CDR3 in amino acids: CASSPGQGKETQYF. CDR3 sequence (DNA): TGCGCCAGCAGCCCCGGACAGGGAAAAGAGACCCAGTACTTC.

CDR3 DNA: TGCAGCGTTGAACCGGGGGGCGGGAACACCGGGGAGCTGTTTTTT. It codes for CSVEPGGGNTGELFF. This sequence joins TRBV29-1 and TRBJ2-2; D is perhaps TRBD2 (7 bases). CDR3 length: 15 residues. V lost 2 bases to trimming and J lost 1 base, with 11 bases between them. Germline V gives CDR1 SQVTM, CDR2 ANQGSEA.

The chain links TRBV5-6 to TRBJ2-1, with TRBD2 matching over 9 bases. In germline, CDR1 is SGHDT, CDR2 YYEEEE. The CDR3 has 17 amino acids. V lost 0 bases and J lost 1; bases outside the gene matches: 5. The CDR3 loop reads CASSLATSGQSYNEQFF. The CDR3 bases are TGTGCCAGCAGCTTGGCGACTAGCGGCCAATCCTACAATGAGCAGTTCTTC.

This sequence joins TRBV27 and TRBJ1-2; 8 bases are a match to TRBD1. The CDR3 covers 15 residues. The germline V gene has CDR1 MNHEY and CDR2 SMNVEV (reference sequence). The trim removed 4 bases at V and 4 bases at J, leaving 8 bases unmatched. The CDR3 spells CASSSPLGTGYGYTF. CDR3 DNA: TGTGCCAGCAGTTCCCCCCTAGGGACAGGCTATGGCTACACCTTC.

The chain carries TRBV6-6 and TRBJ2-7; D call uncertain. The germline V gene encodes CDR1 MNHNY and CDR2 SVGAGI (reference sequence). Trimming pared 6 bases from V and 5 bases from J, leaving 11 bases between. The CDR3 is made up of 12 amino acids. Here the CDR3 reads CASRDLSDEQYF. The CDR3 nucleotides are TGTGCCAGCAGGGACCTGTCAGACGAGCAGTACTTC.

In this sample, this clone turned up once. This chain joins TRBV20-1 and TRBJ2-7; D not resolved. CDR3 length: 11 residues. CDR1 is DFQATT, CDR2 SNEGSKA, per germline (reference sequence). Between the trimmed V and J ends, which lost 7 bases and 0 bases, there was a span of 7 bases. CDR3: CSVGSSYEQYF. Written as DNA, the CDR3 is TGCAGTGTGGGTAGCTCCTACGAGCAGTACTTC.

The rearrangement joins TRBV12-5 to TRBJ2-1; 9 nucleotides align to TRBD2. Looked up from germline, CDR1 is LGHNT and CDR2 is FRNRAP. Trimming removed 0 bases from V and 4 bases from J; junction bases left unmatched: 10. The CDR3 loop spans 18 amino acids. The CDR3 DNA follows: TGTGCTAGTGGTTTGGTACTCCTCCCTAGCGGGATGTACAATGAGCAGTTCTTC. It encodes CASGLVLLPSGMYNEQFF.

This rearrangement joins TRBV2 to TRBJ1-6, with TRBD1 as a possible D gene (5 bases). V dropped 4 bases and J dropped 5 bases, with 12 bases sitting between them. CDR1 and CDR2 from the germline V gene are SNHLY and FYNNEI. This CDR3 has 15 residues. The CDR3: CASSGKGTDNSPLHF. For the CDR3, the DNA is TGTGCCAGCAGTGGTAAGGGGACGGATAATTCACCCCTCCACTTT.

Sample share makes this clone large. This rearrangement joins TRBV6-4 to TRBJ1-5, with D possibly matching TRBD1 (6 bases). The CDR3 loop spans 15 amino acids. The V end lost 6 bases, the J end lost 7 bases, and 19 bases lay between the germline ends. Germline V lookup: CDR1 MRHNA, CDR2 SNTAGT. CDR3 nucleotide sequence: TGTGCCAGCAGCCCAGAGGGGGGTTGGGAACAGCCCCAGCATTTT. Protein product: CASSPEGGWEQPQHF.

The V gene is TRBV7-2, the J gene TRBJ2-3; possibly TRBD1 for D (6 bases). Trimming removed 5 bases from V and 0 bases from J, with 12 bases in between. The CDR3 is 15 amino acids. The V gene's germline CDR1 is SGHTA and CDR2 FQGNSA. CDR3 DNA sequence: TGTGCCAGCAGCACCCTCCAGGGGAGCACAGATACGCAGTATTTT. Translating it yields CASSTLQGSTDTQYF.

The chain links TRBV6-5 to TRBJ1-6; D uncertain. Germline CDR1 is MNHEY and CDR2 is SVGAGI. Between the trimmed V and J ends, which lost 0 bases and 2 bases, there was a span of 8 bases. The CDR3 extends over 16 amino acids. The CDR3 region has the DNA TGTGCCAGCAGTTACTCCCGGCTTACCTATAATTCACCCCTCCACTTT. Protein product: CASSYSRLTYNSPLHF.

CDR3 residues: CASSLVQAATNEKLFF. The CDR3 nucleotides are TGTGCCAGCAGTTTAGTCCAGGCGGCAACTAATGAAAAACTGTTTTTT. This chain connects TRBV28 to TRBJ1-4; D is unresolved. The CDR3 sequence is 16 residues long. Trimming removed 2 bases from V and 0 bases from J, with 10 bases in between. CDR1 and CDR2 (germline): MDHEN, SYDVKM. The full variable domain, rest sourced from reference TRBV28 and TRBJ1-4, is DVKVTQSSRYLVKRTGEKVFLECVQDMDHENMFWYRQDPGLGLRLIYFSYDVKMKEKGDIPEGYSVSREKKERFSLILESASTNQTSMYLCASSLVQAATNEKLFFGSGTQLSVL.

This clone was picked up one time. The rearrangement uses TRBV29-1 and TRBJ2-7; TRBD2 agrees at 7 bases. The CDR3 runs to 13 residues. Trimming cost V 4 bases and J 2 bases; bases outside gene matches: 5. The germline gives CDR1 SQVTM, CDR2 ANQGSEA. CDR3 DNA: TGCAGCGTTGGGGACTATCGAACCTACGAGCAGTACTTC. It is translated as CSVGDYRTYEQYF.